Presented here are 22 T cell receptor beta chains from one specimen sequenced in a study of T-cell reconstitution after alpha-beta-depleted transplantation in children. TCRbeta library construction was performed incorporating unique molecular identifiers. TCRdb called the PCR reads again in MiXCR, with one record for every CDR3 protein. The sample shows 170,000 or so distinct CDR3 sequences, about 6.4% of them seen only once. The sequences come from PBMCs from the stem cell graft donor, collected from the stem cell graft. These receptors were taken from a human donor who donated a stem cell graft to a child with Wiskott-Aldrich syndrome.

This sequence joins TRBV6-2 or TRBV6-3 and TRBJ2-3; a weak D match, TRBD1 (6 bases). The germline V gene encodes CDR1 MNHEY and CDR2 SVGEGT. The CDR3 has 14 residues. Trimming pared 6 bases from V and 3 bases from J, leaving 13 bases between. For the CDR3, the DNA is TGTGCCAGCAGGGGGGCTGGTCGGACAGATACGCAGTATTTT. Translated, it gives CASRGAGRTDTQYF.

V and J are TRBV29-1 and TRBJ2-2, with a possible D match to TRBD1 (5 bases). The CDR3 sequence is 14 residues long. Trimming stripped 5 bases from V and 0 bases from J, with 10 bases between. Looked up from germline, CDR1 is SQVTM and CDR2 is ANQGSEA. The CDR3 loop is CSVLTQANTGELFF. In DNA form, the CDR3 reads TGCAGCGTTCTGACACAGGCGAACACCGGGGAGCTGTTTTTT.

This clonotype was picked up many times. This chain links TRBV5-1 with TRBJ2-5; 7 bases match TRBD1. CDR3 length: 16 amino acids. CDR1 and CDR2 from the germline V gene are SGHRS and YFSETQ. Trimming cost V 3 bases and J 4 bases; bases outside gene matches: 12. For the CDR3, the DNA is TGCGCCAGCAGCTCGGGACAGTTTGAGGCCCGAGAGACCCAGTACTTC. It is translated as CASSSGQFEARETQYF. Together with reference TRBV5-1 and TRBJ2-5, the CDR3 gives the full variable domain: KAGVTQTPRYLIKTRGQQVTLSCSPISGHRSVSWYQQTPGQGLQFLFEYFSETQRNKGNFPGRFSGRQFSNSRSEMNVSTLELGDSALYLCASSSGQFEARETQYFGPGTRLLVL.

This clonotype was observed many times. The chain is built from TRBV5-1 and TRBJ2-1; D is uncertain. V was cut by 5 bases and J by 3 bases, with 21 bases left in between. The CDR3 runs to 17 residues. Germline V gene data show CDR1 as SGHRS and CDR2 as YFSETQ. The DNA for the CDR3 is TGCGCCAGCAGAGATTTTGGAGACTTGCGGAACTACAATGAGCAGTTCTTC. The encoded protein is CASRDFGDLRNYNEQFF.

This clonotype was counted many times. The chain carries TRBV10-3 and TRBJ2-2; 7 positions match TRBD2. Losses at the gene ends were 2 bases for V and 5 bases for J; bases not matched to a gene: 5. This CDR3 has 15 residues. Germline CDR1 is ENHRY and CDR2 is SYGVKD. The CDR3 DNA reads TGTGCCATCAGTGAGCGTACTAGCGAGACCGGGGAGCTGTTTTTT. Protein: CAISERTSETGELFF.

Ten or more counts support this clonotype. The rearrangement links TRBV5-4 to TRBJ2-7, with D tentatively TRBD1 or TRBD2 (5 bases each). The V gene's germline CDR1 is SGHNT and CDR2 YYREEE (reference sequence). Trimming took 5 bases from V and 7 from J, leaving 22 bases between them. This CDR3 region has 15 residues. Here the CDR3 DNA reads TGTGCCAGCAGTGTCTCCGGGACCCCCCGCCTGGAGCAGTACTTC. Its protein is CASSVSGTPRLEQYF.

Many counts were recorded for this clonotype. The chain uses TRBV10-2 and TRBJ2-3; TRBD2 aligns across 10 bases. The CDR3 sequence is 15 residues long. Germline V gene lookup returns CDR1 WSHSY and CDR2 SAAADI. The V gene end was trimmed by 6 bases and the J gene end by 4 bases; junction bases not matched to a gene: 7. The DNA of the CDR3 is TGCGCCAGCAGATACAAGCGGGGGGGGGCAGATACGCAGTATTTT. Translation gives CASRYKRGGADTQYF.

This clonotype was observed many times. V gene TRBV20-1 combines with J gene TRBJ2-3, with D possibly being TRBD2 (5 bases). The CDR3 contains 14 residues. The V gene's germline CDR1 is DFQATT and CDR2 SNEGSKA (reference sequence). Trimming cost V 3 bases and J 0 bases, with 10 bases left between them. The CDR3 region is CSARSSLSTDTQYF. The CDR3 bases are TGCAGTGCTAGGTCTAGCCTGAGCACAGATACGCAGTATTTT.

This clonotype has a handful of counts. This chain uses TRBV7-8 with TRBJ2-3; 10 bases line up with TRBD2. The V gene's germline CDR1 is SGHVS and CDR2 FQNEAQ. The trim removed 1 base at V and 2 bases at J, leaving 9 bases unmatched. The CDR3 runs to 18 residues. CDR3 DNA sequence: TGTGCCAGCAGCTTAGTAGGAAGCGGGGGGGGGGACACAGATACGCAGTATTTT. Translating it yields CASSLVGSGGGDTDTQYF.

This clonotype was seen a handful of times. The chain has TRBV5-1 and TRBJ1-1, with a tentative D call TRBD1 (5 bases). The CDR3 spans 16 residues. Deletions cut 4 bases from V and 0 bases from J, with 16 bases between. The germline V gene has CDR1 SGHRS and CDR2 YFSETQ. DNA of the CDR3: TGCGCCAGCAGCCCCTGGGGCAGCGAACTGAACACTGAAGCTTTCTTT. Amino acids: CASSPWGSELNTEAFF. Together with reference TRBV5-1 and TRBJ1-1, the CDR3 gives the full variable domain: KAGVTQTPRYLIKTRGQQVTLSCSPISGHRSVSWYQQTPGQGLQFLFEYFSETQRNKGNFPGRFSGRQFSNSRSEMNVSTLELGDSALYLCASSPWGSELNTEAFFGQGTRLTVV.

This clonotype was counted many times. The genes are TRBV27 and TRBJ2-1; maybe TRBD2 (7 bases). The CDR3 covers 14 residues. Germline-derived CDR1 and CDR2 are MNHEY and SMNVEV (reference sequence). V lost 3 bases to trimming and J lost 7 bases, with 13 bases between them. The CDR3: CASSLGGRGNEQFF. CDR3 in DNA: TGTGCCAGCAGTTTGGGGGGGCGCGGGAATGAGCAGTTCTTC.

This clonotype was counted a few times. The chain uses TRBV27 and TRBJ1-1, with D possibly matching TRBD1 (5 bases). The CDR3 totals 16 residues. Germline CDR1 reads MNHEY; CDR2 reads SMNVEV (reference sequence). V lost 2 bases, J lost 1 base, and 14 bases lay in between. This chain's CDR3 is CASSLNRGVGNTEAFF. The CDR3, as DNA: TGTGCCAGCAGTTTAAATCGGGGCGTCGGGAACACTGAAGCTTTCTTT.

This clonotype was counted ten times or more. V gene TRBV25-1 combines with J gene TRBJ1-1; D unresolved. Trimming pared 7 bases from V and 1 base from J, leaving 16 bases between. The length of the CDR3 is 15 residues. The germline V gene encodes CDR1 MGHDK and CDR2 SYGVNS. CDR3 in amino acids: CASMTMGFENTEAFF. CDR3 sequence (DNA): TGTGCCAGCATGACAATGGGATTTGAGAACACTGAAGCTTTCTTT. Drawing the rest from reference TRBV25-1 and TRBJ1-1, the complete variable domain is EADIYQTPRYLVIGTGKKITLECSQTMGHDKMYWYQQDPGMELHLIHYSYGVNSTEKGDLSSESTVSRIRTEHFPLTLESARPSHTSQYLCASMTMGFENTEAFFGQGTRLTVV.

Ten or more counts support this clonotype. This chain uses TRBV11-2 with TRBJ2-1; D possibly corresponds to TRBD2 (6 bases). There are 16 residues in the CDR3. V lost 5 bases and J 0 bases, leaving 14 bases between the germline ends. Germline assignment: CDR1 SGHAT and CDR2 FQNNGV. The CDR3 loop reads CASSPSAASSYNEQFF. The CDR3 region has the DNA TGTGCCAGCAGCCCTAGCGCGGCGAGCTCCTACAATGAGCAGTTCTTC.

This clonotype was seen at least ten times. The CDR3 region is CSVDVLAGAEQYF. The DNA of the CDR3 is TGCAGCGTTGACGTCCTAGCGGGAGCCGAGCAGTACTTC. This rearrangement joins TRBV29-1 to TRBJ2-7; TRBD2 matches 10 bases. The CDR3 runs 13 residues. Germline V gene lookup returns CDR1 SQVTM and CDR2 ANQGSEA. V lost 3 bases to trimming and J lost 6 bases; unmatched junction nucleotides: 5.

This clonotype was detected a few times. The chain employs TRBV3-1 and TRBJ2-5, with D perhaps TRBD1 (6 bases). Germline-derived CDR1 and CDR2 are LGHDT and YNNKEL (reference sequence). The CDR3 sequence is 15 residues long. The germline V and J ends were trimmed by 2 bases and 3 bases, with 13 bases remaining between them. In DNA form, the CDR3 reads TGTGCCAGCAGCCAAACAGGGTTGCGGGAAGAGACCCAGTACTTC. Translating gives CASSQTGLREETQYF.

At least ten counts were recorded for this clonotype. The chain couples TRBV28 to TRBJ1-5; D is ambiguous. The CDR3 runs to 11 residues. Germline lookup yields CDR1 MDHEN and CDR2 SYDVKM. Trimming removed 4 bases from V and 7 bases from J, with 5 bases in between. This CDR3 is CASSSIQPQHF. In nucleotides, the CDR3 is TGTGCCAGCAGTTCCATACAGCCCCAGCATTTT.

This clonotype was found many times. The rearrangement joins TRBV6-4 to TRBJ1-1, with 8 positions matching TRBD1. The germline V gene has CDR1 MRHNA and CDR2 SNTAGT. The J segment lost 1 base and the V segment lost 7 bases, leaving 8 bases of the junction unmatched. CDR3 length: 15 residues. CDR3 sequence: CASKKDRVGNTEAFF. In nucleotides, the CDR3 is TGTGCCAGCAAGAAGGACAGGGTCGGGAACACTGAAGCTTTCTTT.

This clonotype was found many times. The V gene is TRBV12-3 or TRBV12-4, the J gene TRBJ1-1; D gene uncertain. The CDR3 is 13 residues long. V was cut by 3 bases and J by 6 bases, with 11 bases left in between. The CDR3 DNA follows: TGTGCCAGCAGTTTGTGGGAGGCCGCTGAAGCTTTCTTT. Translation gives CASSLWEAAEAFF.

This clonotype was recorded at least ten times. The chain employs TRBV7-2 and TRBJ2-6; D gene ambiguous. Germline CDR1 reads SGHTA; CDR2 reads FQGNSA. CDR3 length equals 14 residues. V lost 6 bases, J lost 2 bases, and 8 bases lay in between. The CDR3 nucleotides read TGTGCCAGCAGTCTGAGCCCTGGGGCCAACGTCCTGACTTTC. This gives the protein CASSLSPGANVLTF. The whole variable domain, remainder taken from reference TRBV7-2 and TRBJ2-6, is GAGVSQSPSNKVTEKGKDVELRCDPISGHTALYWYRQSLGQGLEFLIYFQGNSAPDKSGLPSDRFSAERTGGSVSTLTIQRTQQEDSAVYLCASSLSPGANVLTFGAGSRLTVL.

This clonotype was seen only a few times. V is TRBV27 and J is TRBJ2-1; D is unclear. Between the trimmed V and J ends, which lost 5 bases and 8 bases, there was a span of 7 bases. Germline CDR1 and CDR2: MNHEY and SMNVEV (reference sequence). This CDR3 is 11 amino acids long. For the CDR3, the DNA is TGTGCCAGCAGTCTTCATCATGAGCAGTTCTTC. Its protein is CASSLHHEQFF.

The chain has TRBV7-9 and TRBJ1-1, with D perhaps matching TRBD1 (5 bases). Germline assignment: CDR1 SEHNR and CDR2 FQNEAQ (reference sequence). Deletions cut 4 bases from V and 0 bases from J, with 15 bases between. The CDR3 is made up of 16 amino acids. For the CDR3, the DNA is TGTGCCAGCAGCTCGGGGGGTGGGGGTTTGAACACTGAAGCTTTCTTT. As protein: CASSSGGGGLNTEAFF.